Described below is a single T cell receptor (beta chain) sequence and its context. The data stem from a study of CXCR3-negative and CXCR3-positive naive CD8 T cells. Germline CDR1 SGHRS, CDR2 YFSETQ. The CDR3 contains 15 residues. cDNA libraries for TRB were generated by 5' RACE incorporating UMI labels. With the 5' RACE reads reprocessed, TCRdb shows one record per CDR3 protein and no DNA. The repertoire table contains more than 65,000 distinct CDR3 sequences. Material: naive CXCR3- CD8+ T cells from blood. Sample subset: CD45RO-CCR7+CD27+CD95- naive CD8+ T cells lacking CXCR3 (TNR3-). This clonotype was obtained from a human donor in good health. Some clones in this sample may be carry-over from other donors' samples. The chain carries TRBV5-1 and TRBJ2-5; TCRdb indicates TRBD2, and absent DNA this call remains unverified. The CDR3 is CASEAPATSGRTQYF.